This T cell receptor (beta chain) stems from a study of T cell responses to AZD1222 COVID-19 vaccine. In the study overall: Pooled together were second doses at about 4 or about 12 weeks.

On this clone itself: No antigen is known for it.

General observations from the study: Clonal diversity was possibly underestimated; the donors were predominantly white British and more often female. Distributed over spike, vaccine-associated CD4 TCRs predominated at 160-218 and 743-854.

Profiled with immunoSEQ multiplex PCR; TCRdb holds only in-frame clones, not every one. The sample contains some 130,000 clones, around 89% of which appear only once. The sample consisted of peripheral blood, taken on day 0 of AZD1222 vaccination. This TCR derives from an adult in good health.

The chain's CDR3 is CASSLGTGSNQPQHF. DNA for the CDR3: TGTGCCAGCTCACTAGGGACAGGAAGCAATCAGCCCCAGCATTTT. The chain has TRBV18 and TRBJ1-5; the match to TRBD1 covers 8 bases. With 4 bases clipped from V and 1 base from J, the junction kept 3 bases outside the gene matches. The CDR3 has 15 amino acids. Germline lookup yields CDR1 KGHSH and CDR2 LQKENI.